Below, one T cell receptor beta chain is given with its context. This sample is part of a study of T cells after yellow fever vaccination. UMIs were added to TCR cDNA along with a universal primer site when it was made by 5'RACE template switching. TCRdb analysed the 5' RACE reads with MiXCR anew, one entry per CDR3 protein. The sample records some 500,000 distinct CDR3 sequences, approximately 13% being singletons. CDR3 size: 15 residues. Germline trimming cut 4 bases from V and 0 bases from J; bases unmatched to any gene: 6. The germline V gene has CDR1 MNHEY and CDR2 SVGAGI. The sequences come from PBMCs, collected on the day of the yellow fever booster vaccination. The origin of this receptor is a man aged 25 to 40 who received the YFV17D yellow fever vaccine. This chain connects TRBV6-5 to TRBJ2-7; 7 bases map to TRBD1. The CDR3 spells CASSSGTVSSYEQYF. The CDR3 DNA follows: TGTGCCAGCAGTTCCGGGACAGTGAGCTCCTACGAGCAGTACTTC.